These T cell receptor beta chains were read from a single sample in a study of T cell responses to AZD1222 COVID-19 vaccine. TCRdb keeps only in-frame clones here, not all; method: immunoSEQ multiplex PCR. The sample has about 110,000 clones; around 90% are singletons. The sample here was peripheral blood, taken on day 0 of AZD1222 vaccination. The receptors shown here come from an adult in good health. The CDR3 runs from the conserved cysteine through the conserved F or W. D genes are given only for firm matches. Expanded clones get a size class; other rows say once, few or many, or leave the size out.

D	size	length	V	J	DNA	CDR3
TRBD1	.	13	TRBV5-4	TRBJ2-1	TGTGCCGCCGGGACAGAGGATGTAGGGGAGCAGTTCTTC	CAAGTEDVGEQFF
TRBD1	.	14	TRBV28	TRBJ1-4	TGTGCCAGCAGTTCGGGACAGGGGTGGGAAAAACTGTTTTTT	CASSSGQGWEKLFF
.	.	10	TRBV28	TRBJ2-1	TGTGCCAGCAAAGAAGGTGAGCAGTTCTTC	CASKEGEQFF
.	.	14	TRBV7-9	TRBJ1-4	TGTGCCAGCACCATGGTCGGGTTGGATGAAAAACTGTTTTTT	CASTMVGLDEKLFF
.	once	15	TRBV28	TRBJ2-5	TGTGCCAGCAGTGAGACGGACCGACCCCAAGAGACCCAGTACTTC	CASSETDRPQETQYF
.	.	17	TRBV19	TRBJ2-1	TGTGCCAGTAGTATAAGCGGGCTAGCATTAGCCTACAATGAGCAGTTCTTC	CASSISGLALAYNEQFF
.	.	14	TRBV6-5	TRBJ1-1	TGTGCCAGCAGAGTTTCGGGACAGAACACTGAAGCTTTCTTT	CASRVSGQNTEAFF
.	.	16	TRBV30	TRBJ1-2	TGTGCCTGGAGTGTACAGACCCCAGTAGCTAACTATGGCTACACCTTC	CAWSVQTPVANYGYTF
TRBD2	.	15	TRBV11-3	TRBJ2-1	TGTGCCAGCAGCCCCCGGACTAGCGGCCACAATGAGCAGTTCTTC	CASSPRTSGHNEQFF
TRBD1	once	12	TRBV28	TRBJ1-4	TGTGCCAGCAGACAGGGGGGAAAAAAACTGTTTTTT	CASRQGGKKLFF
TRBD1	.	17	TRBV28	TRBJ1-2	TGTGCCAGCAGTCCTTCCGGGACAGGGGGCGCTAACTATGGCTACACCTTC	CASSPSGTGGANYGYTF
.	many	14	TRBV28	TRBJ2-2	TGTGCCAGCACAGGGGCGGGGCCGGCCGGGGAGCTGTTTTTT	CASTGAGPAGELFF
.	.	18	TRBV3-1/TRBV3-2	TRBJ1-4	TGTGCCAGCAGCCAAGATTTCGGGGGACCGGTAACTAATGAAAAACTGTTTTTT	CASSQDFGGPVTNEKLFF
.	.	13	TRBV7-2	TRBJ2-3	TGTGCCAGCAGCTTAGGCTATGCGGATACGCAGTATTTT	CASSLGYADTQYF
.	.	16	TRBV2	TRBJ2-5	TGTGCCAGCGCCCCCCGGTTCAGGGGACGACAAGAGACCCAGTACTTC	CASAPRFRGRQETQYF
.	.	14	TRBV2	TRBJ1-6	TGTGCCAGCAGTACGGGACTGGGGGATTCACCCCTCCACTTT	CASSTGLGDSPLHF
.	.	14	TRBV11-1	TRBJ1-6	TGTGCCAGCAGCCGTGACGGACGAAATTCACCCCTCCACTTT	CASSRDGRNSPLHF
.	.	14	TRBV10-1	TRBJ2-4	TGCGCCAGCTTGACCCGGATATCCAAAAACATTCAGTACTTC	CASLTRISKNIQYF
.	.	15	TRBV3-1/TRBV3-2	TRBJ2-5	TGTGCCAGCAGCCAAGATGTCGGCTCCCAAGAGACCCAGTACTTC	CASSQDVGSQETQYF
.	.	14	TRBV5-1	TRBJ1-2	TGCGCCAGCAGCTTGGAGGGGGTTCTTGATGGCTACACCTTC	CASSLEGVLDGYTF
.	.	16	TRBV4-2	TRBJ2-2	TGTGCCAGCAGCCAAGAAACGGGACTGGACACCGGGGAGCTGTTTTTT	CASSQETGLDTGELFF
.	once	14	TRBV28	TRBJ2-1	TGTGCCAGCAGCCGACTCCCGTCCTACAATGAGCAGTTCTTC	CASSRLPSYNEQFF
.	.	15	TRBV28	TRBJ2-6	TGTGCCAGCAGTTCAGGAGTCTCTGGGGCCAACGTCCTGACTTTC	CASSSGVSGANVLTF
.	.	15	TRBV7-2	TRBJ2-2	TGTGCCAGCAGCCCCGGGTCCACGAACACCGGGGAGCTGTTTTTT	CASSPGSTNTGELFF
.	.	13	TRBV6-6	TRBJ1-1	TGTGCCAGCAGTACGGACAGACGGACTGAAGCTTTCTTT	CASSTDRRTEAFF
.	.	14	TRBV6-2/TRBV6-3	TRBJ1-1	TGTGCCAGCAGTTACGGGACTTGGAACACTGAAGCTTTCTTT	CASSYGTWNTEAFF
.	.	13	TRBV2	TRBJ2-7	TGTGCCAGCGCACCCCTAGGGGTCGACGAGCAGTACTTC	CASAPLGVDEQYF
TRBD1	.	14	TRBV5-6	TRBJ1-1	TGTGCCAGCAGCTTGACAGGGGCTAGCACTGAAGCTTTCTTT	CASSLTGASTEAFF
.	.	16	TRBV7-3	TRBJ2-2	TGTGCCAGCAGCTTAATGAGCTTAGCAAACACCGGGGAGCTGTTTTTT	CASSLMSLANTGELFF
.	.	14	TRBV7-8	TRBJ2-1	TGTGCCAGCAGTGGCGGCCTCTCTTACAATGAGCAGTTCTTC	CASSGGLSYNEQFF
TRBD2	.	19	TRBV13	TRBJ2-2	TGTGCCAGCAGCTGGGCGACTAGCGGGATATATGGGAACACCGGGGAGCTGTTTTTT	CASSWATSGIYGNTGELFF
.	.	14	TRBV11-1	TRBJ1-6	TGTGCCAGCAGCAGATCAGGGAATACTTCACCCCTCCACTTT	CASSRSGNTSPLHF
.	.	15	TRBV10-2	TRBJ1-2	TGCGCCAGCAGTGATTCGGGCGGGCTTAACTATGGCTACACCTTC	CASSDSGGLNYGYTF
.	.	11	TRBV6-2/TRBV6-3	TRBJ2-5	TGTGCCAGCAGCCCTGCAGAGACCCAGTACTTC	CASSPAETQYF
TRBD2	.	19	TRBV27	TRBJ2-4	TGTGCCAGCAGTTCCATCCTCGGGACTAGCGGGAGTGGCAAAAACATTCAGTACTTC	CASSSILGTSGSGKNIQYF
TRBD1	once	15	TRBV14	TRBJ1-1	TGTGCCAGCAGCCTTTACTTCGGGACAGACACTGAAGCTTTCTTT	CASSLYFGTDTEAFF
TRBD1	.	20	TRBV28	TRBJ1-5	TGTGCCAGCAGTCTCCTTATGGTCTCGTCCGACAGGGGGTTGAGGCAGCCCCAGCATTTT	CASSLLMVSSDRGLRQPQHF
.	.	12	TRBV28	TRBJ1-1	TGTGCCAGCATTACCGGGAACACTGAAGCTTTCTTT	CASITGNTEAFF
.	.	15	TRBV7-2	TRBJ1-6	TGTGCCAGCAGCTTAGAGGCAGGCTATAATTCACCCCTCCACTTT	CASSLEAGYNSPLHF
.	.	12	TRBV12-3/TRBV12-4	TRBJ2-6	TGTGCCAGCAGTCTCCGGTTCAACGTCCTGACTTTC	CASSLRFNVLTF